This is a list of T cell receptor beta chains from one sample in a study of T cell repertoires in cytomegalovirus infection. TCRdb passed the reads through MiXCR, listing each CDR3 protein once. The sample holds about 700,000 distinct CDR3 sequences, around 35% seen once. For these TCRs, the target antigens are not known. The specimen comprised cultured PBMCs, sampled from culture after CMV antigen stimulation. The receptors come from a human donor in good health (CMV status not recorded). Some clones in this sample may be carry-over from other donors' samples. Both conserved end residues are part of each CDR3. Each record gives: J gene, V gene, D gene, clone size, CDR3 protein, CDR3 DNA. A D gene is named only where the DNA matches it firmly. Not all rows give a size; the values are once, few, many and, for expanded clones, a class.

j_call: TRBJ1-6
v_call: TRBV7-6
d_call: -
clone_size: few
cdr3_aa: CASSLASGISPLHF
cdr3_nt: TGTGCCAGCAGCTTAGCGTCCGGCATTTCACCCCTCCACTTT

j_call: TRBJ1-1
v_call: TRBV25-1
d_call: -
clone_size: few
cdr3_aa: CASSEFGNTEAFF
cdr3_nt: TGTGCCAGCAGTGAATTCGGGAACACTGAAGCTTTCTTT

j_call: TRBJ2-7
v_call: TRBV6-1
d_call: -
clone_size: few
cdr3_aa: CASSQTLPSYEQYF
cdr3_nt: TGTGCCAGCAGCCAGACCCTGCCCTCCTACGAGCAGTACTTC

j_call: TRBJ2-3
v_call: TRBV20-1
d_call: -
clone_size: few
cdr3_aa: CSATRTNTDTQYF
cdr3_nt: TGCAGTGCAACGCGGACAAACACAGATACGCAGTATTTT

j_call: TRBJ1-3
v_call: TRBV7-7
d_call: -
clone_size: many
cdr3_aa: CASSLEQGNTIYF
cdr3_nt: TGTGCCAGCAGTTTGGAACAGGGAAACACCATATATTTT

j_call: TRBJ2-2
v_call: TRBV5-1
d_call: -
clone_size: -
cdr3_aa: CASSEGASNTGELFF
cdr3_nt: TGCGCCAGCAGCGAAGGGGCCTCGAACACCGGGGAGCTGTTTTTT

j_call: TRBJ2-7
v_call: TRBV12-3/TRBV12-4
d_call: TRBD2
clone_size: -
cdr3_aa: CASISGLAVSEQYF
cdr3_nt: TGTGCCAGCATCTCGGGGCTAGCGGTGAGCGAGCAGTACTTC

j_call: TRBJ1-3
v_call: TRBV12-3/TRBV12-4
d_call: -
clone_size: -
cdr3_aa: CASSLAVKGPDF
cdr3_nt: TGTGCCAGCAGTTTAGCGGTAAAGGGCCCGGATTTT

j_call: TRBJ2-1
v_call: TRBV6-1
d_call: TRBD1
clone_size: -
cdr3_aa: CASSLGTGGIYEQFF
cdr3_nt: TGTGCCAGCAGTTTAGGGACAGGGGGAATCTATGAGCAGTTCTTC

j_call: TRBJ2-1
v_call: TRBV28
d_call: TRBD2
clone_size: once
cdr3_aa: CASSLWAGGQGEQFF
cdr3_nt: TGTGCCAGCAGTTTATGGGCGGGGGGTCAGGGTGAGCAGTTCTTC

j_call: TRBJ2-7
v_call: TRBV10-3
d_call: -
clone_size: few
cdr3_aa: CAIRGGPIYEQYF
cdr3_nt: TGTGCCATCAGGGGGGGACCTATCTATGAGCAGTACTTC

j_call: TRBJ2-1
v_call: TRBV11-2
d_call: TRBD2
clone_size: -
cdr3_aa: CASSLVRGSSYNEQFF
cdr3_nt: TGTGCCAGCAGCTTAGTGCGGGGGAGCTCCTACAATGAGCAGTTCTTC

j_call: TRBJ1-3
v_call: TRBV4-3
d_call: -
clone_size: -
cdr3_aa: CASSQEPTGVPSGNTIYF
cdr3_nt: TGCGCCAGCAGCCAAGAACCGACAGGAGTGCCCTCTGGAAACACCATATATTTT

j_call: TRBJ1-2
v_call: TRBV7-8
d_call: -
clone_size: -
cdr3_aa: CASSRRRAIGYGYTF
cdr3_nt: TGTGCCAGCAGCCGACGACGGGCAATTGGTTATGGCTACACCTTC

j_call: TRBJ1-4
v_call: TRBV7-9
d_call: -
clone_size: few
cdr3_aa: CASSNKNEKLFF
cdr3_nt: TGTGCCAGCAGCAACAAGAATGAAAAACTGTTTTTT

j_call: TRBJ1-5
v_call: TRBV19
d_call: TRBD1
clone_size: -
cdr3_aa: CASSTPGQGLSQPQHF
cdr3_nt: TGTGCCAGTAGTACCCCCGGACAGGGGTTGAGTCAGCCCCAGCATTTT

j_call: TRBJ2-2
v_call: TRBV7-8
d_call: -
clone_size: few
cdr3_aa: CASSPPAGELFF
cdr3_nt: TGTGCCAGCAGCCCACCGGCCGGGGAGCTGTTTTTT

j_call: TRBJ2-3
v_call: TRBV4-2
d_call: -
clone_size: few
cdr3_aa: CASSQEGSGADTQYF
cdr3_nt: TGTGCCAGCAGCCAAGAGGGCTCCGGGGCAGATACGCAGTATTTT

j_call: TRBJ2-7
v_call: TRBV7-6
d_call: -
clone_size: -
cdr3_aa: CASSVLRNGTYEQYF
cdr3_nt: TGTGCCAGCAGCGTCCTCCGGAATGGAACCTACGAGCAGTACTTC

j_call: TRBJ1-5
v_call: TRBV7-2
d_call: -
clone_size: many
cdr3_aa: CASSVVGGRQPQHF
cdr3_nt: TGTGCCAGCAGCGTAGTCGGGGGGCGACAGCCCCAGCATTTT

j_call: TRBJ1-5
v_call: TRBV28
d_call: -
clone_size: many
cdr3_aa: CASSIRGGPQPQHF
cdr3_nt: TGTGCCAGCAGCATCCGCGGGGGACCTCAGCCCCAGCATTTT

j_call: TRBJ1-1
v_call: TRBV7-9
d_call: -
clone_size: -
cdr3_aa: CASSAGVTEAFF
cdr3_nt: TGTGCCAGCAGCGCAGGGGTCACTGAAGCTTTCTTT

j_call: TRBJ2-1
v_call: TRBV19
d_call: -
clone_size: -
cdr3_aa: CASNPSGRYNEQFF
cdr3_nt: TGTGCCAGTAACCCAAGCGGACGCTACAATGAGCAGTTCTTC

j_call: TRBJ2-3
v_call: TRBV6-2/TRBV6-3
d_call: TRBD1
clone_size: -
cdr3_aa: CASSPRGRGRDTQYF
cdr3_nt: TGTGCCAGCAGCCCCCGGGGCAGGGGGAGAGATACGCAGTATTTT

j_call: TRBJ1-1
v_call: TRBV11-2
d_call: -
clone_size: -
cdr3_aa: CASSSGLRRMNTEAFF
cdr3_nt: TGTGCCAGCAGCTCCGGCCTTAGAAGAATGAACACTGAAGCTTTCTTT

j_call: TRBJ1-5
v_call: TRBV20-1
d_call: -
clone_size: few
cdr3_aa: CSVQDSANQPQHF
cdr3_nt: TGCAGCGTACAGGACAGTGCGAATCAGCCCCAGCATTTT

j_call: TRBJ2-3
v_call: TRBV15
d_call: -
clone_size: once
cdr3_aa: CATSRDDQSTDTQYF
cdr3_nt: TGTGCCACCAGCAGAGATGACCAGTCAACAGATACGCAGTATTTT

j_call: TRBJ1-1
v_call: TRBV7-2
d_call: -
clone_size: few
cdr3_aa: CASSLHRGGLTEAFF
cdr3_nt: TGTGCCAGCAGCCTACATCGGGGGGGGCTGACTGAAGCTTTCTTT

j_call: TRBJ2-7
v_call: TRBV9
d_call: -
clone_size: -
cdr3_aa: CASSVGRDRGEQYF
cdr3_nt: TGTGCCAGCAGCGTAGGGAGAGATCGCGGGGAGCAGTACTTC